This T cell receptor beta chain is drawn from a study of graft-versus-host responses after intestinal transplantation. Overall study findings and caveats: After transplant, early declines in HvG clones were associated with peak levels of circulating GvH clones. Clonal ratios of graft-versus-host to host-versus-graft in allografts were high for patients exhibiting graft-donor T cell macrochimerism.

This CDR3 has 13 amino acids. The V gene's germline CDR1 is MGHDK and CDR2 SYGVNS. V dropped 4 bases and J dropped 3 bases, with 10 bases sitting between them. Remarks on this clone: Its antigen is undetermined.

TCRdb's table, derived via immunoSEQ multiplex PCR, lists solely in-frame clones and lacks some. The data contain under 95,000 clones, roughly 80% of them singletons. The clonotype was recovered from a human donor who received an intestinal transplant. The chain is built from TRBV25-1 and TRBJ2-7; maybe TRBD2 (5 bases). This material consisted of unstimulated CD4+ T cells sorted from spleen or lymph node cells, taken before intestinal transplant. The CDR3 loop is CASSAGRLYEQYF. In DNA form, the CDR3 reads TGTGCCAGCAGTGCGGGGAGACTCTACGAGCAGTACTTC.